The present entry profiles one TCR beta chain with its context. Its antigen remains unknown. The record originates from a study of cytomegalovirus exposure and HLA in healthy donors. The PCR ran on 60 Vbeta and 13 Jbeta primers. Assay: immunoSEQ multiplex PCR; the TCRdb copy retains only in-frame clones and omits some. The data contain roughly 160,000 clones, around 78% of them singletons. General study points: Earlier findings revealed that most TCR beta V segments proved productive either about 90% or about 30% of the time.

The CDR3 is 13 amino acids. Germline CDR1 reads SGHNT; CDR2 reads YYREEE (reference sequence). Trimming stripped 0 bases from V and 6 bases from J, with 7 bases between. The specimen was PBMCs. The chain joins TRBV5-4 to TRBJ2-1, with D possibly matching TRBD1 (6 bases). The receptor was isolated from a woman in her forties or fifties in good health and CMV-seropositive. CDR3: CASSLEGGNEQFF. For the CDR3, the DNA is TGTGCCAGCAGCTTGGAAGGGGGCAATGAGCAGTTCTTC.